Listed below are T cell receptor beta chains from one sample, sequenced in a study of blood T cell repertoires in COVID-19. Generated by immunoSEQ multiplex PCR, the TCRdb table keeps only in-frame clones and is missing some. The table lists around 200,000 clones, around 86% of them singletons. Sequenced material: PBMCs or T cells enriched from blood (not recorded which). These TCRs come from a man aged 40-49 years with acute COVID-19. The CDR3 runs from the conserved cysteine through the conserved F or W. A D gene is named only where the DNA matches it firmly. Clone size is not always given. Where it is, it says once, few, many or a class for expanded clones.

.,TRBV5-6,TRBJ1-5,.,TGTGCCAGCAGCTTGAGAGACGGAGGGAACAATCAGCCCCAGCATTTT,CASSLRDGGNNQPQHF
.,TRBV10-3,TRBJ1-5,.,TGTGCCATCAGTGAGTCTGGGGGGGCCAGCAATCAGCCCCAGCATTTT,CAISESGGASNQPQHF
few,TRBV11-2,TRBJ1-2,.,TGTGCCAGCAGCTTTAAAACAGACTATGGCTACACCTTC,CASSFKTDYGYTF
.,TRBV9,TRBJ1-1,.,TGTGCCAGCAGCCCGAAGACAGGGAACACTGAAGCTTTCTTT,CASSPKTGNTEAFF
.,TRBV2,TRBJ2-2,TRBD2,TGTGCCAGCACTTTTGGGGGGACTAGGAACACCGGGGAGCTGTTTTTT,CASTFGGTRNTGELFF
.,TRBV5-6,TRBJ1-5,.,TGTGCCAGCACCCTCGGCATGGGGGCGAGGGTCAGCAATCAGCCCCAGCATTTT,CASTLGMGARVSNQPQHF
.,TRBV9,TRBJ1-4,.,TGTGCCAGCAGCGCCTTAGGCCTCCCGGGGGAAAAACTGTTTTTT,CASSALGLPGEKLFF
.,TRBV6-4,TRBJ2-1,TRBD2,TGTGCCAGCAGTCGACTAGCGGGAGGTAATGAGCAGTTCTTC,CASSRLAGGNEQFF
.,TRBV30,TRBJ2-3,.,TGTGCCTGGAGTGTCTCCCGCACAGATACGCAGTATTTT,CAWSVSRTDTQYF
.,TRBV7-6,TRBJ2-7,TRBD2,TGTGCCAGCAGCCGGACTAGCGGGACCTACGAGCAGTACTTC,CASSRTSGTYEQYF
.,TRBV9,TRBJ1-2,.,TGTGCCAGCAGCGCTGTTCGGAGACTTGGCTACACCTTC,CASSAVRRLGYTF
.,TRBV7-9,TRBJ1-4,.,TGTGCCAGCAGCCCCCTTCGGGGGAGCAGTGAAAAACTGTTTTTT,CASSPLRGSSEKLFF
.,TRBV7-2,TRBJ2-7,TRBD1,TGTGCCAGCAGCCTTGGACAGGGGGCCCTCGAGCAGTACTTC,CASSLGQGALEQYF
.,TRBV19,TRBJ2-1,TRBD1,TGTGCCTTCAATCCGGGACAGGGGTCCTACAATGAGCAGTTCTTC,CAFNPGQGSYNEQFF
.,TRBV10-3,TRBJ2-7,.,TGTGCCATCAAACAGGGTCCCTACGAGCAGTACTTC,CAIKQGPYEQYF